The TCR beta chain described here comes from a study of cytomegalovirus exposure and HLA in healthy donors. Study-level information: The Caucasian-associated ancestry cluster contained 81% of the roughly 400 genotyped donors. Findings of the study overall: Most subjects' HLA-A and HLA-B alleles were reportedly predicted from TCR beta sequences. Analyzed later, most CMV-associated TCR beta chains appeared HLA-restricted.

Details on this clone: Its antigen is as yet unknown.

With 60 Vbeta and 13 Jbeta primers, the PCR was carried out. The repertoire was sequenced with immunoSEQ multiplex PCR; TCRdb's copy has only in-frame clones and lacks some. The table has about 62,000 clones, approximately 80% seen once; the top ten hold 2.5% to 3%. V was cut by 4 bases and J by 5 bases, with 20 bases left in between. The CDR3 extends over 16 amino acids. CDR1 is LGHNA, CDR2 YSLEER, per germline. The sample taken for sequencing was PBMCs. V and J are TRBV4-3 and TRBJ2-5; D perhaps matches TRBD2 (5 bases). This TCR was recovered from a woman aged 30 to 39 in good health and CMV-seronegative. The CDR3 region has the DNA TGCGCCAGCAGCCCAGCCGCAGCGGAGGCTGGGGAGACCCAGTACTTC. Amino acid sequence: CASSPAAAEAGETQYF.